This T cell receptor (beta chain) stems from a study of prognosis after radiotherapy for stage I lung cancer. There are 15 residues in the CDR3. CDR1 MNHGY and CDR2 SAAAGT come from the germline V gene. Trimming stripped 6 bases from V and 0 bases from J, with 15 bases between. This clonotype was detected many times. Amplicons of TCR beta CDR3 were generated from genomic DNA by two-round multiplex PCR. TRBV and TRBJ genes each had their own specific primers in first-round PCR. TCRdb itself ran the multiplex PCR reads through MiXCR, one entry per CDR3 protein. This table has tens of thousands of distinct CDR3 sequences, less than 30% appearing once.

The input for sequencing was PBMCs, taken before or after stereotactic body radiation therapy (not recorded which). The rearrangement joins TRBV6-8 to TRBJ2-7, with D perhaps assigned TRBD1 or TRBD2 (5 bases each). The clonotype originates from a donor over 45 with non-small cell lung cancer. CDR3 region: CASSPLGTGSYEQYF. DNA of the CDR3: TGTGCCAGCAGCCCACTCGGGACCGGCTCCTACGAGCAGTACTTC.